This passage covers 31 T cell receptor beta chains from one sample sequenced in a study of cytomegalovirus exposure and HLA in healthy donors. Primers for the PCR totalled 60 Vbeta and 13 Jbeta. Assay used: immunoSEQ multiplex PCR; TCRdb lists only in-frame clones, some missing. Of around 120,000 clones listed, roughly 70% were seen once; the top ten hold around 9.9%. Sample: PBMCs. The receptors shown here come from a man in his forties in good health and CMV-seropositive.

This chain joins TRBV18 and TRBJ1-5; D ambiguous. The CDR3 has 15 amino acids. V was clipped by 2 bases and J by 0 bases, with 8 bases between them. Germline CDR1 is KGHSH and CDR2 is LQKENI. The CDR3 DNA follows: TGTGCCAGCTCACCATCGTTAGTTAGCAATCAGCCCCAGCATTTT. Its protein product is CASSPSLVSNQPQHF.

The rearrangement joins TRBV15 to TRBJ2-1, with a tentative D call TRBD2 (5 bases). Germline CDR1 and CDR2: LNHNV and YYDKDF (reference sequence). There are 12 residues in the CDR3. Trimming shortened V by 2 bases and J by 6 bases, and 5 bases separated the two germline ends. The CDR3 bases are TGTGCCACCAGCAGACTAGCCAATGAGCAGTTCTTC. This translates into CATSRLANEQFF.

The chain recombines TRBV14 with TRBJ1-4, with D tentatively TRBD1 (5 bases). Trimming took 4 bases from V and 5 from J, leaving 14 bases between them. Germline assignment: CDR1 SGHDN and CDR2 FVKESK. The CDR3 contains 15 residues. The CDR3 DNA reads as TGTGCCAGCAGCCTCCAGGGTACCCTAAATGAAAAACTGTTTTTT. This codes for CASSLQGTLNEKLFF.

This clone has just a few counts. V gene TRBV28 combines with J gene TRBJ2-7; tentative D call: TRBD1 (7 bases). Germline CDR1 and CDR2: MDHEN and SYDVKM. Trimming stripped 3 bases from V and 1 base from J, with 10 bases between. This CDR3 is built from 14 residues. CDR3 sequence: CASSFQGGSYEQYF. The CDR3 DNA reads as TGTGCCAGCAGTTTTCAGGGGGGATCCTACGAGCAGTACTTC. Based on the CDR3 plus reference TRBV28 and TRBJ2-7, the full variable domain is DVKVTQSSRYLVKRTGEKVFLECVQDMDHENMFWYRQDPGLGLRLIYFSYDVKMKEKGDIPEGYSVSREKKERFSLILESASTNQTSMYLCASSFQGGSYEQYFGPGTRLTVT.

The rearrangement uses TRBV6-1 and TRBJ1-5; tentative D call: TRBD1 (5 bases). V lost 4 bases and J lost 3, with 16 bases in between. CDR1 and CDR2 (germline): MNHNS, SASEGT. The CDR3 runs to 16 residues. CDR3 sequence reads: CASSGGRQPDNQPQHF. The CDR3, as DNA: TGTGCCAGCAGTGGGGGCCGGCAGCCTGACAATCAGCCCCAGCATTTT.

CDR3 bases: TGTGCCAGCAGTTTAAGGCAGGGGCCAAGATACTTC. Amino acid sequence: CASSLRQGPRYF. V and J are TRBV27 and TRBJ2-7; tentatively, D is TRBD1 (6 bases). Germline CDR1 MNHEY, CDR2 SMNVEV (reference sequence). The ends were cut back, 2 bases at V and 13 bases at J, with 15 bases in the middle. CDR3 length: 12 residues.

This rearrangement joins TRBV23-1 to TRBJ2-7; D perhaps matches TRBD1 (6 bases). TRBV23-1 is an open reading frame whose function is uncertain. The CDR3 extends over 19 amino acids. The ends were cut back, 2 bases at V and 0 bases at J, with 23 bases in the middle. The DNA for the CDR3 is TGCGCCAGCAGTCAACCCTCGATAATCACAGGGAACCTCTCCTACGAGCAGTACTTC. This gives the protein CASSQPSIITGNLSYEQYF.

V usage is TRBV28 and J usage is TRBJ1-1, with a tentative D call TRBD1 (5 bases). The germline gives CDR1 MDHEN, CDR2 SYDVKM. Trimming removed 4 bases at V and 8 bases at J, with 14 bases between. This CDR3 has 13 residues. The CDR3 coding sequence is TGTGCCAGCAGTTCCACCCAGGGATACGAAGCTTTCTTT. Translation gives CASSSTQGYEAFF.

This clone occurred once. The rearrangement uses TRBV29-1 and TRBJ1-1; 7 nucleotides agree with TRBD1. Germline CDR1 SQVTM, CDR2 ANQGSEA. The ends lost 3 bases at V and 3 bases at J; junction bases unmatched: 1. The CDR3 extends over 12 amino acids. CDR3 nucleotides: TGCAGCGTTGATACAGGGGACACTGAAGCTTTCTTT. Its translation is CSVDTGDTEAFF.

J is TRBJ2-7 and V is TRBV4-1, with TRBD1 identical over 7 bases. From germline, CDR1 is MGHRA and CDR2 YSYEKL. The CDR3 covers 14 residues. With V trimmed by 6 bases and J by 2 bases, 7 bases remained unmatched. The CDR3 spells CASRGGRGTYEQYF. The CDR3 nucleotides are TGCGCCAGCAGAGGGGGCAGGGGTACCTACGAGCAGTACTTC.

The CDR3 region is CASSLIQVNTEAFF. The CDR3 DNA follows: TGTGCCAGCAGCTTAATACAGGTGAACACTGAAGCTTTCTTT. J is TRBJ1-1 and V is TRBV11-2, with a weak D call TRBD1 (5 bases). The germline gives CDR1 SGHAT, CDR2 FQNNGV. This CDR3 region has 14 residues. Trimming removed 2 bases at V and 0 bases at J, with 7 bases between.

Written as DNA, the CDR3 is TGCGCCAGCAGCGCGGGACAGCCGAACACTGAAGCTTTCTTT. Its translation: CASSAGQPNTEAFF. The chain is built from TRBV5-1 and TRBJ1-1; TRBD1 matches 7 bases. Germline V gene lookup returns CDR1 SGHRS and CDR2 YFSETQ. The CDR3 spans 14 residues. The junction had 4 bases not matched to a gene; V was cut back by 4 bases and J by 1 base. Looking up the rest from reference TRBV5-1 and TRBJ1-1 gives the full variable domain: KAGVTQTPRYLIKTRGQQVTLSCSPISGHRSVSWYQQTPGQGLQFLFEYFSETQRNKGNFPGRFSGRQFSNSRSEMNVSTLELGDSALYLCASSAGQPNTEAFFGQGTRLTVV.

Comment on this clone: A junction end diverges from the germline sequence, so it may reflect a read error. The V gene is TRBV6-1, the J gene TRBJ2-5; 7 bases fit TRBD2. CDR1 MNHNS and CDR2 SASEGT come from the germline V gene. This CDR3 is built from 14 residues. CDR3 nucleotide sequence: TGTGCCCGCAGTGAAGCCGGCGGGGGAGAGACCCAGTACTTC. It translates to CARSEAGGGETQYF.

The chain joins TRBV18 to TRBJ2-7; D is possibly TRBD1 (6 bases). The germline V and J ends were trimmed by 11 bases and 2 bases, with 16 bases remaining between them. The CDR3 spans 13 residues. Germline CDR1 is KGHSH and CDR2 is LQKENI. In nucleotides, the CDR3 is TGTGCCGCCAAGATAGACAGGACCTACGAGCAGTACGTC. It specifies CAAKIDRTYEQYV.

This clone has just a few counts. The rearrangement links TRBV6-1 to TRBJ2-6; D gene unclear. Germline V gene lookup returns CDR1 MNHNS and CDR2 SASEGT. V lost 1 base and J lost 0, with 4 bases in between. This CDR3 is built from 15 residues. Here the CDR3 reads CASSEVSSGANVLTF. CDR3 coding DNA: TGTGCCAGCAGTGAAGTCTCCTCTGGGGCCAACGTCCTGACTTTC.

V gene TRBV27 combines with J gene TRBJ1-5; 11 bases align to TRBD1. J lost 4 bases, V lost 6 bases, and 8 bases had no gene match. This CDR3 has 16 amino acids. Germline CDR1 reads MNHEY; CDR2 reads SMNVEV (reference sequence). The CDR3 coding sequence is TGTGCCAGCAGCCCGCAAGGGACAGGGGGAAATCAGCCCCAGCATTTT. Translating it yields CASSPQGTGGNQPQHF.

This chain connects TRBV6-5 to TRBJ2-5; TRBD2 might be the D (7 bases). CDR3 length: 14 residues. The ends were cut back, 5 bases at V and 4 bases at J, with 14 bases in the middle. Per germline, CDR1 MNHEY and CDR2 SVGAGI. Here the CDR3 reads CASSLRGAPETQYF. The CDR3 DNA reads TGTGCCAGCAGTCTCCGGGGGGCCCCAGAGACCCAGTACTTC.

The chain carries TRBV15 and TRBJ2-7; 7 nucleotides align to TRBD1. The trim removed 2 bases at V and 4 bases at J, leaving 5 bases unmatched. CDR3 length: 14 amino acids. Germline CDR1 is LNHNV and CDR2 is YYDKDF (reference sequence). CDR3 loop: CATSRSRDRYEQYV. CDR3 sequence (DNA): TGTGCCACCAGCAGAAGCCGGGACAGATACGAGCAGTACGTC.

The chain uses TRBV7-9 and TRBJ1-4; TRBD1 matches 8 bases. V dropped 5 bases and J dropped 7; count of bases not matched to a gene: 3. The CDR3 has 13 amino acids. CDR1 and CDR2 from the germline V gene are SEHNR and FQNEAQ (reference sequence). The CDR3 coding sequence is TGTGCCAGCAGCCAGGGGGCAGGTGAAAAACTGTTTTTT. This translates into CASSQGAGEKLFF. The full variable domain, its missing parts supplied by reference TRBV7-9 and TRBJ1-4, is DTGVSQNPRHKITKRGQNVTFRCDPISEHNRLYWYRQTLGQGPEFLTYFQNEAQLEKSRLLSDRFSAERPKGSFSTLEIQRTEQGDSAMYLCASSQGAGEKLFFGSGTQLSVL.

The V gene is TRBV6-1, the J gene TRBJ2-7; TRBD2 matches 13 bases. J was trimmed by 4 bases and V by 1 base; bases with no gene match: 4. In germline, CDR1 is MNHNS, CDR2 SASEGT. This CDR3 has 16 amino acids. CDR3 amino acids: CASSEGGLAGVYEQYV. CDR3 bases: TGTGCCAGCAGTGAAGGAGGACTAGCGGGAGTGTACGAGCAGTACGTC.

This clone was detected only once. V usage is TRBV28 and J usage is TRBJ2-5, with D possibly matching TRBD2 (7 bases). The V end was cut by 5 bases, the J end by 7 bases, with 17 bases between. This CDR3 contains 14 residues. Germline CDR1 reads MDHEN; CDR2 reads SYDVKM. The CDR3 bases are TGTGCCAGCAGTGGGGCGGGGGCGCGAGGGACCCAGTACTTC. Protein: CASSGAGARGTQYF.

CDR3 sequence (DNA): TGTGCCAGCCGGTTTTGGCAGGCCTTCTCTGGAAACACCATATATTTT. Amino acid sequence: CASRFWQAFSGNTIYF. The V call is TRBV2, the J call TRBJ1-3, with D uncertain. The germline V gene has CDR1 SNHLY and CDR2 FYNNEI. Trimming pared 8 bases from V and 0 bases from J, leaving 17 bases between. This CDR3 contains 16 residues.

V is TRBV29-1 and J is TRBJ2-7, with 11 nucleotides matching TRBD2. The CDR3 runs 16 residues. The germline CDR1 and CDR2 sequences are SQVTM and ANQGSEA. With V trimmed by 6 bases and J by 0 bases, 10 bases remained unmatched. Here the CDR3 DNA reads TGCAGCGTAGGAATGGCGGGACTAGCGGTCTCCTACGAGCAGTACTTC. It is translated as CSVGMAGLAVSYEQYF.

This clone was observed a few times. The chain has TRBV28 and TRBJ2-5, with TRBD1 matching over 8 bases. CDR1 and CDR2 (germline): MDHEN, SYDVKM. V was clipped by 5 bases and J by 7 bases; unmatched bases: 12. The CDR3 has 15 amino acids. The CDR3 DNA reads TGTGCCAGCAGTCACCCCGGGACAGGCGGTTGGACCCAGTACTTC. Residues: CASSHPGTGGWTQYF.

The chain links TRBV4-2 to TRBJ2-5; 7 bases map to TRBD1. The length of the CDR3 is 15 residues. V trimming: 4 bases; J trimming: 1 base; junction bases outside the gene matches: 6. Germline V lookup: CDR1 LGHNA, CDR2 YNFKEQ. The CDR3, as DNA: TGTGCCAGCAGCCTGGCAGGGGGAATCCAAGAGACCCAGTACTTC. This sequence encodes CASSLAGGIQETQYF.

The chain uses TRBV7-7 and TRBJ2-1; D gene uncertain. V was clipped by 1 base and J by 0 bases, with 4 bases between them. The CDR3 totals 14 residues. CDR1 and CDR2 (germline): SSHAT, FNYEAQ (reference sequence). CDR3 sequence: CASSLDSSYNEQFF. For the CDR3, the DNA is TGTGCCAGCAGCTTAGATAGCTCCTACAATGAGCAGTTCTTC.

The chain carries TRBV6-5 and TRBJ2-7, with D perhaps TRBD1 (5 bases). Trimming shortened V by 6 bases and J by 4 bases, and 13 bases separated the two germline ends. Per the germline V gene, CDR1 is MNHEY and CDR2 is SVGAGI. This CDR3 comprises 13 residues. The CDR3 region is CASRLASGYEQYV. For the CDR3, the DNA is TGTGCCAGCAGACTCGCTTCAGGGTACGAGCAGTACGTC.

V and J are TRBV5-1 and TRBJ2-5; maybe TRBD2 (6 bases). Germline V lookup: CDR1 SGHRS, CDR2 YFSETQ. The length of the CDR3 is 14 residues. V shed 0 bases and J shed 5 bases, with 11 bases lying between them. Here the CDR3 DNA reads TGCGCCAGCAGCTTGGCCGGGAGCGGGGAGACCCAGTACTTC. Protein sequence: CASSLAGSGETQYF.

The CDR3 DNA sequence: TGCGCCAGCAGCCAAGTACGGGACACTGAAGCTTTCTTT. Translated: CASSQVRDTEAFF. The chain links TRBV4-3 to TRBJ1-1, with D uncertain. This CDR3 has 13 amino acids. Trimming removed 1 base at V and 3 bases at J, with 6 bases between. The V gene's germline CDR1 is LGHNA and CDR2 YSLEER.

Only a few counts were recorded for this clone. V and J are TRBV19 and TRBJ1-1; D uncertain. Per the germline V gene, CDR1 is LNHDA and CDR2 is SQIVND (reference sequence). The CDR3 totals 17 residues. V shed 4 bases and J shed 4 bases, with 22 bases lying between them. The CDR3 nucleotides read TGTGCCAGTAGTAGGAGAACACCCCTGGGTGATGGCACTGAAGCTTTCTTT. Amino acids: CASSRRTPLGDGTEAFF.

This sequence joins TRBV19 and TRBJ1-1; TRBD1 matches at 7 bases. This CDR3 spans 13 amino acids. In germline, CDR1 is LNHDA, CDR2 SQIVND (reference sequence). The V segment lost 5 bases and the J segment 6 bases; nucleotides outside the gene matches: 6. CDR3 DNA: TGTGCCAGTAGTCCCCGCCAGGGGGCTGAAGCTTTCTTT. This codes for CASSPRQGAEAFF.